The rows below give T cell receptor beta chains drawn from one sample of a study of blood T cells in healthy people across ages. TCRdb reprocessed the 5' RACE reads via MiXCR and lists one record per CDR3 protein. The profile covers about 320,000 distinct CDR3 sequences, with about 25% appearing a single time and approximately 29% taken by the ten largest. The sample comprised blood. The source of these receptors is an older woman in good health. CDR3s include the opening cysteine and the closing phenylalanine or tryptophan. D genes are given only for firm matches. The size field is filled for only some rows; it gives once, few, many or a size class.

v_gene,abundance,j_gene,d_gene,CDR3nt,CDR3aa
TRBV4-1,.,TRBJ1-3,.,TGCGCCAGCAGCCAACTACAGATTGGAGGAAACACCATATATTTT,CASSQLQIGGNTIYF
TRBV12-3/TRBV12-4,.,TRBJ2-3,TRBD2,TGTGCCAGCCGGAATCTAGCGGCTAGCACAGATACGCAGTATTTT,CASRNLAASTDTQYF
TRBV29-1,.,TRBJ2-5,TRBD1,TGCAGCGTCCGGGACAGGGGGAGGAGAGAGACCCAGTACTTC,CSVRDRGRRETQYF
TRBV27,.,TRBJ2-5,.,TGTGCCAGCAGTATATCCGGAGGGGAGACCCAGTACTTC,CASSISGGETQYF
TRBV29-1,.,TRBJ2-1,.,TGCAGCGTCGATGGTGACAGATACAATGAGCAGTTCTTC,CSVDGDRYNEQFF
TRBV6-2/TRBV6-3,few,TRBJ1-2,.,TGTGCCGGCAGAACCCGCGGAGGGACGAAGTATGGCTACACCTTC,CAGRTRGGTKYGYTF
TRBV6-6,many,TRBJ2-6,.,TGTGCCAGCAGTCTACAGGGAAGTGGGGCCAACGTCCTGACTTTC,CASSLQGSGANVLTF
TRBV28,.,TRBJ2-3,.,TGTGCCAGCAGCACCTCGGGGGAGAAGGGCGATACGCAGTATTTT,CASSTSGEKGDTQYF
TRBV19,few,TRBJ1-3,.,TGTGCCAGTACCCCGACTGATCCCTCTGGAAACACCATATATTTT,CASTPTDPSGNTIYF
TRBV7-9,.,TRBJ2-1,TRBD1,TGTGCCAGCAGCCCGGGACAGGGGAACTACAATGAGCAGTTCTTC,CASSPGQGNYNEQFF
TRBV6-2/TRBV6-3,many,TRBJ2-7,.,TGTGCCAGCAGTTACGGGCAGGTAACATCCGAGCAGTACTTC,CASSYGQVTSEQYF
TRBV28,.,TRBJ2-7,TRBD1,TGTGCCAGCAGAGAGACAGGGAGCAGAATCGAGCAGTACTTC,CASRETGSRIEQYF
TRBV2,few,TRBJ1-2,.,TGTGCCAGCAGTGAAAGGAAAAGGGATGAGGTGAATGGCTACACCTTC,CASSERKRDEVNGYTF
TRBV6-5,.,TRBJ1-1,.,TGTGCCACCTCCCGGAAGGTGAACACTGAAGCTTTCTTT,CATSRKVNTEAFF
TRBV6-1,.,TRBJ2-7,TRBD2,TGTGCCAGCAGCGCCCTCCTAGCGGGAGGAACCTACGAGCAGTACTTC,CASSALLAGGTYEQYF
TRBV11-2,many,TRBJ2-2,.,TGTGCCAGCAGCAGTCTCGGCGGGCTCCTGAACACCGGGGAGCTGTTTTTT,CASSSLGGLLNTGELFF
TRBV20-1,.,TRBJ2-1,TRBD2,TGCAGTGCTAGAGATCTAGCGGGAGACTCGCCTTACAATGAGCAGTTCTTC,CSARDLAGDSPYNEQFF
TRBV28,few,TRBJ2-1,.,TGTGCCAGCAGTCCTAGGGACGAGCAGTTCTTC,CASSPRDEQFF
TRBV12-3/TRBV12-4,.,TRBJ1-1,.,TGTGCCAGCAGTTTCCAGGGCACTGTGACTGAAGCTTTCTTT,CASSFQGTVTEAFF
TRBV7-7,.,TRBJ1-1,.,TGTGCTAGCAGCTTAGTTGGGGCGGCAAACATGAACACTGAAGCTTTCTTT,CASSLVGAANMNTEAFF
TRBV6-2/TRBV6-3,few,TRBJ2-7,.,TGTGCCAGCAGTTATCAGGGGACCACCTACGAGCAGTACTTC,CASSYQGTTYEQYF
TRBV7-2,.,TRBJ2-5,.,TGTGCCGGCAGCTTGGGACGAGAGACCCAGTACTTC,CAGSLGRETQYF
TRBV29-1,.,TRBJ2-5,TRBD1,TGCAGCGCGACAGGGCTAGGAGAGACCCAGTACTTC,CSATGLGETQYF
TRBV12-3/TRBV12-4,.,TRBJ2-2,.,TGTGCCAGCAGTTTCCAGGGAAAGTTCGGCGGGGAGCTGTTTTTT,CASSFQGKFGGELFF
TRBV6-5,.,TRBJ2-6,TRBD2,TGTGCCAGCACCACGGGAGGGTTAGGTTCTGGGGCCAACGTCCTGACTTTC,CASTTGGLGSGANVLTF
TRBV9,.,TRBJ2-1,.,TGTGCCAGCAGCGCCTTACGGGACTGGGGAAGCTCCTACAATGAGCAGTTCTTC,CASSALRDWGSSYNEQFF
TRBV7-2,few,TRBJ2-5,.,TGTGCCAGCAGCTTCGGGGCAGCCTCTAGGGGAGAGACCCAGTACTTC,CASSFGAASRGETQYF
TRBV9,.,TRBJ1-4,.,TGTGCCAGCAGCGTCGCATCCGCAACTAATGAAAAACTGTTTTTT,CASSVASATNEKLFF
TRBV12-3/TRBV12-4,.,TRBJ2-1,TRBD2,TGTGCCAGCAGATCGTCTAGCGGTGAGCAGTTCTTC,CASRSSSGEQFF
TRBV28,.,TRBJ1-2,TRBD1,TGTGCCAGCAGTAGTTATCGAGTGACAGGGTATGGGGGCTACACCTTC,CASSSYRVTGYGGYTF
TRBV24-1,few,TRBJ1-1,.,TGTGCCACCAGTGGTGGGACGGTGAACACTGAAGCTTTCTTT,CATSGGTVNTEAFF
TRBV10-2,.,TRBJ2-1,.,TGCGCCAGCAACCTGGGGGCTCTGGGGAATGAGCAGTTCTTC,CASNLGALGNEQFF
TRBV21-1,few,TRBJ2-4,.,TGTGCCAGCAGCAAAGGGGGCCTCGGGCTGAAAAACATTCAGTACTTC,CASSKGGLGLKNIQYF
TRBV27,.,TRBJ1-5,.,TGTGCCAGCAGGGATTACAATCAGCCCCAGCATTTT,CASRDYNQPQHF
TRBV12-3/TRBV12-4,few,TRBJ1-1,TRBD1,TGTGCCAGCAGACAGGGACAGCAGAACACTGAAGCTTTCTTT,CASRQGQQNTEAFF
TRBV6-5,.,TRBJ2-7,.,TGTGCCAGCGGGGCCCCAGGACGGTCGACCTACGAGCAGTACTTC,CASGAPGRSTYEQYF
TRBV28,.,TRBJ2-4,.,TGTGCCAGCAGTAGAGGACTCCCCCAGTACTTC,CASSRGLPQYF
TRBV7-9,few,TRBJ2-3,TRBD2,TGTGCCAGCAGCATTGGGGGGGGACTCAGCACAGATACGCAGTATTTT,CASSIGGGLSTDTQYF
TRBV6-1,many,TRBJ2-1,.,TGTGCCAGCAGTGACAGGGCATCTTCCCCCTACAATGAGCAGTTCTTC,CASSDRASSPYNEQFF
TRBV12-3/TRBV12-4,few,TRBJ1-4,.,TGTGCCAGCAGCCCTAATAATGAAAAACTGTTTTTT,CASSPNNEKLFF
TRBV5-1,.,TRBJ1-2,.,TGCGCCAGCAGCTTGCAGGGGAACTATGGCTACACCTTC,CASSLQGNYGYTF
TRBV29-1,many,TRBJ2-3,.,TGCAGCGTTCGAAGCGATACCACAGATACGCAGTATTTT,CSVRSDTTDTQYF
TRBV18,.,TRBJ2-7,.,TGTGCCAGCTCAACCACTGGGACCTACTACGAGCAGTACTTC,CASSTTGTYYEQYF
TRBV3-1,.,TRBJ1-6,.,TGTGCCAGCAGCCAGTTCGCAGGAGGAGCGAATTCACCCCTCCACTTT,CASSQFAGGANSPLHF